This T cell receptor beta chain was profiled in a study of shared clonotypes between healthy human individuals. Study in general: Researchers drew samples from a couple of women and a few men aged 18 to 49.

This CDR3 spans 15 amino acids. V lost 0 bases, J lost 1 base, and 9 bases lay in between. The germline CDR1 and CDR2 sequences are SGHDT and YYEEEE. Profiled with immunoSEQ multiplex PCR; TCRdb holds only in-frame clones, not every one. The table has some 2.1 million clones, roughly 95% seen once. The donor cohort consisted entirely of Caucasian adults residing in Nashville, Tennessee. Naive CD4+ cells were CD45RA-selected; the remaining cells were memory. As concerns this clone: Antigen unknown.

Whole-study findings and limits: Clonotype sharing among donors likely depends on sequencing depth.

The source material was naive CD4+ T cells sorted from blood. Subset: CD45RA+ positively selected. The chain combines TRBV5-6 with TRBJ2-3; possibly TRBD2 for D (6 bases). The receptor was isolated from a man between 18 and 35 years old in good health. CDR3 DNA sequence: TGTGCCAGCAGCTTGGGCGGGGTCGGCACAGATACGCAGTATTTT. It yields the protein CASSLGGVGTDTQYF.